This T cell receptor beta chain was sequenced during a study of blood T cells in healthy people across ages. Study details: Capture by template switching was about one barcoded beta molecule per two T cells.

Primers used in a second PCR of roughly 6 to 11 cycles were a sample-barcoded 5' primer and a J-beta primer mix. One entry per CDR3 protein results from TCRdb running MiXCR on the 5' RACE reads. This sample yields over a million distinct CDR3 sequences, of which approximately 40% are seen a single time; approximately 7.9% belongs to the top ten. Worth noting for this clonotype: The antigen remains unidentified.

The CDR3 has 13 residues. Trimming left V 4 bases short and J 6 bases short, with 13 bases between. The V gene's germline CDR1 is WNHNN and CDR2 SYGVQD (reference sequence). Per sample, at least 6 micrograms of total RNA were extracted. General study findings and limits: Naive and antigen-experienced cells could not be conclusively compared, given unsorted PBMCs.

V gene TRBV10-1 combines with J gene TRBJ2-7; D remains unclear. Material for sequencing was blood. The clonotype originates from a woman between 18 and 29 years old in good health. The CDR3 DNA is TGCGCCAGCAGTGCGGACGGCCTGGGCGAGCAGTACTTC. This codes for CASSADGLGEQYF.